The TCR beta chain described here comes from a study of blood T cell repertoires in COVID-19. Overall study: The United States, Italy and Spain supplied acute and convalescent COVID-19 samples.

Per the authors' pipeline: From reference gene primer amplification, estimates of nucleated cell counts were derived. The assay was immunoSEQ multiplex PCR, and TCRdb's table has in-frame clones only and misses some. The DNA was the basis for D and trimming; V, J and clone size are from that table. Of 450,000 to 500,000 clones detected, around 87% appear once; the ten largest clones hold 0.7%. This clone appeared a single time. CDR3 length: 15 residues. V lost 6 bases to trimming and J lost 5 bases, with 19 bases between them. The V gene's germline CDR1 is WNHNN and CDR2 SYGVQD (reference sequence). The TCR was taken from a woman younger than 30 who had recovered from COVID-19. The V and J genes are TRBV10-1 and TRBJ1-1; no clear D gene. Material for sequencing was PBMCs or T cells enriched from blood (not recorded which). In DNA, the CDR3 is TGCGCCAGCAGACGTCCCTCCCCCCTGGAGACTGAAGCTTTCTTT. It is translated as CASRRPSPLETEAFF.